Below, one TCR beta chain is given with its context. Its antigen is not known. The repertoire was sequenced with immunoSEQ multiplex PCR; TCRdb's copy has only in-frame clones and lacks some. The profile shows around 86,000 clones, 80% to 90% of them singletons. Time point indicated: blood 2 weeks post-SBRT. The treatment denotes: 15 Gy SBRT to primary tumor, nephrectomy 4 weeks later. After SBRT, blood was collected at 2 and 4 weeks, plus baseline. This record belongs to a study of radiation and T cells in renal cell carcinoma. Overall study findings and caveats: No pretreatment tumor biopsies were available for baseline clonotypes. From baseline, blood top tumor clonotypes peaked at 2 weeks post-radiation.

The starting material was blood, obtained from a patient whose treatment included radiotherapy and nephrectomy. This sequence was found in a woman in her fifties or sixties with renal cell carcinoma.

CDR3: CASSPPGQGANTIYF. The CDR3, as DNA: TGTGCCAGCAGCCCACCGGGGCAGGGTGCAAACACCATATATTTT. The chain has TRBV5-4 and TRBJ1-3; D perhaps matches TRBD1 (5 bases). CDR1 is SGHNT, CDR2 YYREEE, per germline (reference sequence). V shed 4 bases and J shed 6 bases, with 17 bases lying between them. This CDR3 spans 15 amino acids.